Listed here are 13 T cell receptor beta chains from one sample, sequenced in a study of blood T cell repertoires in COVID-19. Libraries were prepared by immunoSEQ multiplex PCR; TCRdb keeps only in-frame clonotypes and omits some of them. The sample consists of fewer than 150,000 clones, less than 75% of them appearing once. The sample taken for sequencing was peripheral blood. The receptor source for this set is a human donor with acute or convalescent COVID-19. The donor label of this sample is uncertain.

The CDR3 coding sequence is TGTGCCAGCAGTGAATTCTCTAGGACTCACTATGGCTACACCTTC. Translation: CASSEFSRTHYGYTF. The rearrangement joins TRBV6-1 to TRBJ1-2; D is unclear. CDR3 length: 15 residues. CDR1 is MNHNS and CDR2 is SASEGT in the germline V gene. The V and J ends lost 2 bases and 3 bases respectively, with 13 bases between them.

This chain uses TRBV28 with TRBJ2-5; maybe TRBD1 (5 bases). Trimming removed 3 bases from V and 3 bases from J, with 11 bases in between. The CDR3 loop spans 14 amino acids. CDR1 MDHEN and CDR2 SYDVKM come from the germline V gene. CDR3 sequence reads: CASSFTTEEETQYF. CDR3 nucleotide sequence: TGTGCCAGCAGTTTCACGACAGAAGAAGAGACCCAGTACTTC.

This chain connects TRBV15 to TRBJ2-3; 13 bases align to TRBD2. V lost 4 bases and J lost 6; bases outside the gene matches: 4. This CDR3 region has 15 residues. CDR1 is LNHNV, CDR2 YYDKDF, per germline (reference sequence). The CDR3 DNA reads TGTGCCACCAGCAACGGACTAGCGGGGGTGGATACGCAGTATTTT. Translation gives CATSNGLAGVDTQYF.

This chain uses TRBV4-2 with TRBJ1-3, with D hard to call. The CDR3 contains 15 residues. The germline V gene encodes CDR1 LGHNA and CDR2 YNFKEQ. The V end lost 5 bases, the J end lost 0 bases, and 11 bases lay between the germline ends. CDR3 residues: CASSSNPSSGNTIYF. The DNA for the CDR3 is TGTGCCAGCAGCTCGAATCCGAGCTCTGGAAACACCATATATTTT.

This clone appeared many times. V is TRBV27 and J is TRBJ1-2; 7 bases line up with TRBD1. The CDR3 extends over 15 amino acids. V trimming: 2 bases; J trimming: 2 bases; junction bases outside the gene matches: 5. CDR1 and CDR2 from the germline V gene are MNHEY and SMNVEV (reference sequence). Written as DNA, the CDR3 is TGTGCCAGCAGTTTACGTCAGGGGGTAAACTATGGCTACACCTTC. Amino acid sequence: CASSLRQGVNYGYTF.

The chain combines TRBV10-2 with TRBJ2-3; D unclear. Trimming took off 4 bases at V and 2 bases at J, with 13 bases between the two ends. Germline V CDR1 and CDR2: WSHSY, SAAADI. This CDR3 spans 15 amino acids. The CDR3 nucleotides are TGCGCCAGCAGTGCTGCCAGACATCTCACAGATACGCAGTATTTT. This codes for CASSAARHLTDTQYF.

The sample holds one count of this clone. The gene calls are TRBV28 and TRBJ2-7; D is perhaps TRBD2 (6 bases). Between the trimmed V and J ends, which lost 3 bases and 0 bases, there was a span of 15 bases. This CDR3 contains 16 residues. Per germline, CDR1 MDHEN and CDR2 SYDVKM. The CDR3 loop reads CASSFQGLGNSYEQYF. CDR3 DNA sequence: TGTGCCAGCAGTTTTCAGGGACTTGGTAACTCCTACGAGCAGTACTTC.

This clone was observed a handful of times. V usage is TRBV3-1 (or the pseudogene TRBV3-2) and J usage is TRBJ2-2, with 7 bases lining up with TRBD1. With 4 bases clipped from V and 5 bases from J, the junction kept 7 bases outside the gene matches. Germline values: CDR1 LGHDT, CDR2 YNNKEL (reference sequence). The CDR3 is made up of 15 amino acids. CDR3 sequence (DNA): TGTGCCAGCAGCCTCAGGACAGGTCTAACCGGGGAGCTGTTTTTT. Its protein is CASSLRTGLTGELFF.

This sequence joins TRBV28 and TRBJ1-5; tentatively, D is TRBD1 (5 bases). Germline CDR1 and CDR2: MDHEN and SYDVKM. V lost 6 bases to trimming and J lost 3 bases, with 15 bases between them. The CDR3 runs 15 residues. CDR3 DNA: TGTGCCAGCAGGGGGGGAGGACCGGCCAATCAGCCCCAGCATTTT. Translated: CASRGGGPANQPQHF.

This chain connects TRBV6-1 to TRBJ1-1, with D tentatively TRBD1 (6 bases). CDR1 and CDR2 (germline): MNHNS, SASEGT. V lost 8 bases, J lost 4 bases, and 17 bases lay in between. The CDR3 is 14 residues long. The CDR3 sequence is CASYDQGIRTEAFF. The CDR3 DNA reads TGTGCCAGCTACGATCAGGGGATTCGCACTGAAGCTTTCTTT.

This sequence joins TRBV7-2 and TRBJ1-4; 7 bases match TRBD1. V shed 5 bases, J shed 0 bases, and the junction held 15 bases outside the gene matches. This CDR3 is built from 19 residues. Germline loops: CDR1 SGHTA, CDR2 FQGNSA. The CDR3 nucleotides are TGTGCCAGCAGCCTCCATCGTTTAAGGGGGCGATCAACTAATGAAAAACTGTTTTTT. It translates to CASSLHRLRGRSTNEKLFF.

This clone was observed once. This chain links TRBV4-1 with TRBJ2-3; TRBD2 might be the D (6 bases). This CDR3 contains 19 residues. V lost 0 bases, J lost 0 bases, and 19 bases lay in between. CDR1 MGHRA and CDR2 YSYEKL come from the germline V gene. In DNA, the CDR3 is TGCGCCAGCAGCCAAGAACGGGCCGCTAGCGTATCTAGCACAGATACGCAGTATTTT. Its protein is CASSQERAASVSSTDTQYF.

The chain combines TRBV10-3 with TRBJ1-1; D is ambiguous. Germline V gives CDR1 ENHRY, CDR2 SYGVKD. The CDR3 sequence is 12 residues long. The V end lost 0 bases, the J end lost 5 bases, and 4 bases lay between the germline ends. The CDR3 DNA follows: TGTGCCATCAGTGAGTCGGAGACTGAAGCTTTCTTT. This sequence encodes CAISESETEAFF.